This entry lists 20 T cell receptor beta chains sequenced from one sample in a study of T cells after yellow fever vaccination. MiXCR, applied by TCRdb to the 5' RACE reads, yields one record per CDR3 protein. The table has hundreds of thousands of distinct CDR3 sequences, approximately 13% seen once. Specimen: PBMCs, collected on the day of the yellow fever booster vaccination. The receptors were gathered from a man under 40 who received the YFV17D yellow fever vaccine.

This chain uses TRBV6-1 with TRBJ2-7, with 10 bases that match TRBD1. The CDR3 consists of 15 residues. The trim removed 6 bases at V and 3 bases at J, leaving 8 bases unmatched. Looked up from germline, CDR1 is MNHNS and CDR2 is SASEGT. CDR3 coding DNA: TGTGCCAGCAGCAGGGGGACAGGGGTGTTCTACGAGCAGTACTTC. Residues: CASSRGTGVFYEQYF.

The V and J genes are TRBV9 and TRBJ1-1; D possibly corresponds to TRBD1 (5 bases). The germline V and J ends were trimmed by 0 bases and 7 bases, with 13 bases remaining between them. CDR3 length equals 14 residues. Germline V CDR1 and CDR2: SGDLS, YYNGEE. The CDR3 is CASSVESGGSEAFF. The CDR3 DNA reads TGTGCCAGCAGCGTAGAATCCGGGGGGAGTGAAGCTTTCTTT.

The CDR3 nucleotides are TGTGCCATCAGTGAGTCGACGACTATAGGGACCCAGTACTTC. Translation gives CAISESTTIGTQYF. This chain links TRBV10-3 with TRBJ2-5; maybe TRBD2 (5 bases). In germline, CDR1 is ENHRY, CDR2 SYGVKD. V was pared by 0 bases and J by 7 bases, with 12 bases between. The CDR3 totals 14 residues.

This clonotype occurred a few times. The genes are TRBV20-1 and TRBJ2-7; D is possibly TRBD2 (6 bases). Looked up from germline, CDR1 is DFQATT and CDR2 is SNEGSKA (reference sequence). This CDR3 is 13 amino acids long. V was cut by 4 bases and J by 9 bases, with 19 bases left in between. CDR3 in amino acids: CSATTSTLYSQYF. The CDR3 DNA sequence: TGCAGTGCTACAACTAGCACTCTTTATTCGCAGTACTTC.

The CDR3 bases are TGTGCCAGCAGGCAGGGGACGCCCCCACAAGAGACCCAGTACTTC. Translation gives CASRQGTPPQETQYF. The chain carries TRBV7-2 and TRBJ2-5; D perhaps matches TRBD1 (6 bases). Trimming cost V 6 bases and J 2 bases, with 16 bases left between them. This CDR3 is built from 15 residues. Germline CDR1 reads SGHTA; CDR2 reads FQGNSA.

This clonotype came up a few times. The chain links TRBV5-1 to TRBJ1-2, with 7 bases matching TRBD1. V dropped 4 bases and J dropped 4; count of bases not matched to a gene: 7. The CDR3 sequence is 14 residues long. The germline CDR1 and CDR2 sequences are SGHRS and YFSETQ. In DNA form, the CDR3 reads TGCGCCAGCAGCCCGGTCAGGGGGGGCTATGGCTACACCTTC. This codes for CASSPVRGGYGYTF.

In this sample, this clonotype turned up a few times. V usage is TRBV20-1 and J usage is TRBJ2-2; D remains ambiguous. Trimming removed 7 bases from V and 3 bases from J, with 12 bases in between. From germline, CDR1 is DFQATT and CDR2 SNEGSKA (reference sequence). This CDR3 contains 13 residues. For the CDR3, the DNA is TGCAGTGTATCCAGCACATACACCGGGGAGCTGTTTTTT. It is translated as CSVSSTYTGELFF.

The chain joins TRBV27 to TRBJ2-7, with a weak D call TRBD1 (7 bases). CDR3 length: 18 residues. Germline lookup yields CDR1 MNHEY and CDR2 SMNVEV (reference sequence). Trimming cost V 9 bases and J 2 bases, with 29 bases left between them. The CDR3 here is CASDFRDRGGRFTYEQYF. The CDR3 DNA reads TGTGCCAGTGACTTCCGGGACAGAGGGGGGAGGTTTACCTACGAGCAGTACTTC.

The J gene is TRBJ2-5, the V gene TRBV19, with D maybe TRBD2 (6 bases). V lost 7 bases and J lost 5, with 20 bases in between. CDR1 is LNHDA and CDR2 is SQIVND in the germline V gene (reference sequence). The CDR3 runs 15 residues. CDR3 in amino acids: CASKKTGRDGETQYF. The CDR3 DNA reads TGTGCCAGTAAAAAGACCGGGAGAGATGGGGAGACCCAGTACTTC.

The chain joins TRBV28 to TRBJ1-4; D call uncertain. The germline CDR1 and CDR2 sequences are MDHEN and SYDVKM. The CDR3 covers 12 residues. Trimming removed 5 bases at V and 8 bases at J, with 9 bases between. The CDR3 DNA follows: TGTGCCAGCAGTCCATCGGGGGAAAAACTGTTTTTT. It specifies CASSPSGEKLFF.

A few counts support this clonotype. This sequence joins TRBV20-1 and TRBJ2-1; the match to TRBD2 covers 8 bases. Germline loops: CDR1 DFQATT, CDR2 SNEGSKA (reference sequence). The CDR3 has 11 amino acids. The CDR3 reads CRSASGNEQFF. The CDR3 DNA reads TGCAGGAGTGCTAGCGGGAATGAGCAGTTCTTC.

This clonotype was seen a handful of times. The chain joins TRBV25-1 to TRBJ1-1; D not certain. The length of the CDR3 is 14 residues. CDR1 MGHDK and CDR2 SYGVNS come from the germline V gene. V lost 3 bases and J 10 bases, leaving 18 bases between the germline ends. The DNA of the CDR3 is TGTGCCAGCAGTGATCAGGATCAGGTTGTCGTAGCTTTCTTT. Residues: CASSDQDQVVVAFF. Drawing the rest from reference TRBV25-1 and TRBJ1-1, the complete variable domain is EADIYQTPRYLVIGTGKKITLECSQTMGHDKMYWYQQDPGMELHLIHYSYGVNSTEKGDLSSESTVSRIRTEHFPLTLESARPSHTSQYLCASSDQDQVVVAFFGQGTRLTVV.

The genes are TRBV5-1 and TRBJ2-2; possibly TRBD2 for D (5 bases). The germline V and J ends were trimmed by 10 bases and 2 bases, with 9 bases remaining between them. This CDR3 has 12 amino acids. The germline V gene has CDR1 SGHRS and CDR2 YFSETQ. The DNA for the CDR3 is TGCGCCTCCCTAGCTAACACCGGGGAGCTGTTTTTT. Protein: CASLANTGELFF. The whole variable domain, remainder taken from reference TRBV5-1 and TRBJ2-2, is KAGVTQTPRYLIKTRGQQVTLSCSPISGHRSVSWYQQTPGQGLQFLFEYFSETQRNKGNFPGRFSGRQFSNSRSEMNVSTLELGDSALYLCASLANTGELFFGEGSRLTVL.

The V and J genes are TRBV29-1 and TRBJ1-2; no reliable D call. Germline CDR1 is SQVTM and CDR2 is ANQGSEA. The CDR3 runs to 9 residues. The germline V and J ends were trimmed by 3 bases and 8 bases, with 4 bases remaining between them. CDR3 in DNA: TGCAGCGTTGATGGCGGCTACACCTTC. Translation gives CSVDGGYTF.

The chain combines TRBV28 with TRBJ1-5; D is perhaps TRBD1 (5 bases). Germline CDR1 is MDHEN and CDR2 is SYDVKM. This CDR3 is built from 14 residues. Trimming left V 2 bases short and J 10 bases short, with 15 bases between. The CDR3 DNA reads TGTGCCAGCAGTTTACCCGGGACCGCCAGACCCCAGCATTTT. Its translation: CASSLPGTARPQHF.

A few counts support this clonotype. V gene TRBV5-1 combines with J gene TRBJ2-1, with TRBD2 matching over 9 bases. Germline V lookup: CDR1 SGHRS, CDR2 YFSETQ. The CDR3 is 15 amino acids. Trimming at V came to 4 bases and at J to 2 bases, leaving 4 bases not matched to a gene. CDR3 region: CASSDGLAPYNEQFF. The CDR3 region has the DNA TGCGCCAGCAGCGATGGACTAGCGCCCTACAATGAGCAGTTCTTC. The entire variable domain, with the rest obtained from reference TRBV5-1 and TRBJ2-1, is as follows: KAGVTQTPRYLIKTRGQQVTLSCSPISGHRSVSWYQQTPGQGLQFLFEYFSETQRNKGNFPGRFSGRQFSNSRSEMNVSTLELGDSALYLCASSDGLAPYNEQFFGPGTRLTVL.

This clonotype was detected a few times. CDR3 region: CASSPKGQGLYEQYF. The CDR3 nucleotides are TGTGCCAGCTCACCAAAGGGACAGGGTCTCTACGAGCAGTACTTC. The chain uses TRBV18 and TRBJ2-7; 9 bases are shared with TRBD1. The CDR3 has 15 amino acids. Germline values: CDR1 KGHSH, CDR2 LQKENI. V dropped 2 bases and J dropped 3; count of bases not matched to a gene: 5. The full variable domain, its missing parts supplied by reference TRBV18 and TRBJ2-7, is NAGVMQNPRHLVRRRGQEARLRCSPMKGHSHVYWYRQLPEEGLKFMVYLQKENIIDESGMPKERFSAEFPKEGPSILRIQQVVRGDSAAYFCASSPKGQGLYEQYFGPGTRLTVT.

This sequence joins TRBV5-8 and TRBJ2-1; D possibly uses TRBD1 or TRBD2 (5 bases each). Trimming took off 0 bases at V and 4 bases at J, with 14 bases between the two ends. Germline lookup yields CDR1 SGHTS and CDR2 YDEGEE. The CDR3 spans 16 residues. In DNA form, the CDR3 reads TGTGCCAGCAGCTTGGAGCGGCAGGGTTCATACAATGAGCAGTTCTTC. Amino acids: CASSLERQGSYNEQFF.

This clonotype has more than one count but fewer than ten. The V gene is TRBV3-1, the J gene TRBJ1-4; D remains ambiguous. CDR1 and CDR2 (germline): LGHDT, YNNKEL (reference sequence). V gave up 3 bases and J gave up 5 bases, with 10 bases separating them. This CDR3 has 14 amino acids. The chain's CDR3 is CASSHSGGNEKLFF. CDR3 nucleotides: TGTGCCAGCAGCCACTCAGGAGGGAATGAAAAACTGTTTTTT.

CDR3 DNA: TGTGCCAGCAGTTTCGTGGGGACGGCAGATGGCTACACCTTC. Protein: CASSFVGTADGYTF. The chain is built from TRBV28 and TRBJ1-2; D possibly corresponds to TRBD1 (5 bases). Germline CDR1 MDHEN, CDR2 SYDVKM. CDR3 length equals 14 residues. Trimming took 3 bases from V and 6 from J, leaving 14 bases between them.